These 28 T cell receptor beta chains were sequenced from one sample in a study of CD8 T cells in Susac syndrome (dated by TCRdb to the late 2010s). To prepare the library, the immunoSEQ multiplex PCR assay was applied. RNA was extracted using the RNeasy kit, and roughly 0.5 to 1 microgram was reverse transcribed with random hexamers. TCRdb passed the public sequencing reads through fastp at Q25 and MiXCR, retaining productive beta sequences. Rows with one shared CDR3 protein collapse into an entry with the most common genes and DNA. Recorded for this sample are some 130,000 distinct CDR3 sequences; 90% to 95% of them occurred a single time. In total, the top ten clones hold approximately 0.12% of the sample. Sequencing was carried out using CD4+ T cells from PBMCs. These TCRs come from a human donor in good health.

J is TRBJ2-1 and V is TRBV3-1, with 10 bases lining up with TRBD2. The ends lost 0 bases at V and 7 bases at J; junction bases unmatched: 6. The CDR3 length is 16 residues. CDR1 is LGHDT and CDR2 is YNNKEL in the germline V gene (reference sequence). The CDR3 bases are TGTGCCAGCAGCCAAGATCTGCTAGCGGGAGTTAATGAGCAGTTCTTC. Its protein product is CASSQDLLAGVNEQFF.

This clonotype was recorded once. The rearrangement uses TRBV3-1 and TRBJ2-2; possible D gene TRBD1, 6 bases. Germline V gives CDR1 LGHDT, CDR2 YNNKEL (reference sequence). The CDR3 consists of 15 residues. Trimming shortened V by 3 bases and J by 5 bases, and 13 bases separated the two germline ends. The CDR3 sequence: CASSQGPGATGELFF. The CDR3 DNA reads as TGTGCCAGCAGCCAGGGGCCAGGGGCAACCGGGGAGCTGTTTTTT.

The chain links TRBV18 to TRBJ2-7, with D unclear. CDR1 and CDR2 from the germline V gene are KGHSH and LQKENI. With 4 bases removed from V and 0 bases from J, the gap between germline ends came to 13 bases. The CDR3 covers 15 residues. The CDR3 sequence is CASSRSGSSSYEQYF. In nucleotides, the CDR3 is TGTGCCAGCTCACGCTCCGGGTCCAGCTCCTACGAGCAGTACTTC.

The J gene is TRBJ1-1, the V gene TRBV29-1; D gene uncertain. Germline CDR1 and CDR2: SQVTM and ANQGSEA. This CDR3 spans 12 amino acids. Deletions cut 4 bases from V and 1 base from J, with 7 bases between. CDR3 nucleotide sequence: TGCAGCGTTGCCAGGACGAACACTGAAGCTTTCTTT. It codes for CSVARTNTEAFF.

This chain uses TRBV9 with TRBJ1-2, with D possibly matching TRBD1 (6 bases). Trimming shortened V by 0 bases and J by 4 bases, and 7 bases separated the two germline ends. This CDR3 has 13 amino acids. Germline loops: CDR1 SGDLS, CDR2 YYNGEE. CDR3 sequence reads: CASSVEGVYGYTF. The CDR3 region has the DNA TGTGCCAGCAGCGTAGAGGGGGTCTATGGCTACACCTTC.

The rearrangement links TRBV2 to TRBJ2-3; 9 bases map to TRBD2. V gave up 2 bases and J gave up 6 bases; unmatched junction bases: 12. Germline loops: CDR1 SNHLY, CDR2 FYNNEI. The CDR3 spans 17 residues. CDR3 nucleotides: TGTGCCAGCAGTGAATGGGGGCTAGCGGGGCGGTTGGATACGCAGTATTTT. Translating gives CASSEWGLAGRLDTQYF.

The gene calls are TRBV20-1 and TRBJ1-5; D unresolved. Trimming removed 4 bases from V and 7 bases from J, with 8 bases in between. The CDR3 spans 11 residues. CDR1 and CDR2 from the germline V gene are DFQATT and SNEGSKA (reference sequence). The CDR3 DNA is TGCAGTGCTACCCCCGACCAGCCCCAGCATTTT. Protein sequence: CSATPDQPQHF.

CDR3 protein: CASREPGRADTQYF. CDR3 bases: TGTGCCAGCAGGGAGCCGGGGAGGGCAGATACGCAGTATTTT. The chain carries TRBV6-6 and TRBJ2-3, with TRBD2 matching over 7 bases. In germline, CDR1 is MNHNY, CDR2 SVGAGI (reference sequence). The CDR3 has 14 amino acids. V trimming: 6 bases; J trimming: 4 bases; junction bases outside the gene matches: 7.

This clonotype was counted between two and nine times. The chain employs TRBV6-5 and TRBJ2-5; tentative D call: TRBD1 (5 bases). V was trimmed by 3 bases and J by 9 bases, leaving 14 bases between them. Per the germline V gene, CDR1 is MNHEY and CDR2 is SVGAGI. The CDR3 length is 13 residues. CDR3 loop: CASSYDSTGSQYF. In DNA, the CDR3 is TGTGCCAGCAGTTATGACAGTACTGGGTCCCAGTACTTC.

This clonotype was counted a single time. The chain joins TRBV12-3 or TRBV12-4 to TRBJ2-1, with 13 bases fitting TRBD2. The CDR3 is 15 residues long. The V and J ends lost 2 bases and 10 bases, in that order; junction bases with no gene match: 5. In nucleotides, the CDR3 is TGTGCCAGCAGTTTAAGGACTAGCGGGAGTAACGAGCAGTTCTTC. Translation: CASSLRTSGSNEQFF.

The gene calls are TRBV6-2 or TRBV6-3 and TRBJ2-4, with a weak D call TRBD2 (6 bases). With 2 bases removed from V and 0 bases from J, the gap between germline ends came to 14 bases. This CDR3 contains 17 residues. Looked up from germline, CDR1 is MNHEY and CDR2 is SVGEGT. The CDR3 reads CASSYLEGLIAKNIQYF. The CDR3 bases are TGTGCCAGCAGTTACCTCGAGGGACTGATAGCCAAAAACATTCAGTACTTC.

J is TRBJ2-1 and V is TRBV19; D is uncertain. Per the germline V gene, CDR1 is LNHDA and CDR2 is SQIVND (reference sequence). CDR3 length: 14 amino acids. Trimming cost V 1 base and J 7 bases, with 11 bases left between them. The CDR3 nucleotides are TGTGCCAGTAGTATAGGGGCAGATATTAATGAGCAGTTCTTC. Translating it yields CASSIGADINEQFF.

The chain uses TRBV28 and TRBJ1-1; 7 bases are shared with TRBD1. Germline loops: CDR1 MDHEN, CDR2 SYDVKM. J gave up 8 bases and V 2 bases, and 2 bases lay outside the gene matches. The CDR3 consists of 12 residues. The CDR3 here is CASSLRGREAFF. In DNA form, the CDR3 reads TGTGCCAGCAGTTTAAGGGGGCGAGAAGCTTTCTTT.

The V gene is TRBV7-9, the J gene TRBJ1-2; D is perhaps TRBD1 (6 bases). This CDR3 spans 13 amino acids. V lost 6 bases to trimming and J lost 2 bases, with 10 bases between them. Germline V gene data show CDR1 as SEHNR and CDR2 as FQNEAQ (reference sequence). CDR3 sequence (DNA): TGTGCCAGCAGACAAGGACAGAACTATGGCTACACCTTC. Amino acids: CASRQGQNYGYTF.

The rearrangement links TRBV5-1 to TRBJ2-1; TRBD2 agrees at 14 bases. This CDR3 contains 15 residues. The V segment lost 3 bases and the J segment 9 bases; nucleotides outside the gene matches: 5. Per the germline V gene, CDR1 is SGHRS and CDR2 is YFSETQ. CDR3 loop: CASSYGTSGSSEQFF. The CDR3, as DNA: TGCGCCAGCAGCTACGGGACTAGCGGGAGTTCTGAGCAGTTCTTC.

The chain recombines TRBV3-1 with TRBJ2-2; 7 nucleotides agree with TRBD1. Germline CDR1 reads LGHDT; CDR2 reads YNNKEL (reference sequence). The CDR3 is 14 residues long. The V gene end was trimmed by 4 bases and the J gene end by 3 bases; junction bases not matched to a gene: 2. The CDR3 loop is CASSPGQHTGELFF. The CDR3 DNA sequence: TGTGCCAGCAGCCCGGGACAGCACACCGGGGAGCTGTTTTTT.

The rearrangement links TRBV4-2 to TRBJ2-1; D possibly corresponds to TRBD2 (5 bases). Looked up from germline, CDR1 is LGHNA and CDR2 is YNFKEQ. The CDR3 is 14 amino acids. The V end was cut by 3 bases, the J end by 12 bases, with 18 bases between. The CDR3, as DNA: TGTGCCAGCAGCCAGCCAGAAGCCCCCGAGGGGCAGTTCTTC. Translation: CASSQPEAPEGQFF.

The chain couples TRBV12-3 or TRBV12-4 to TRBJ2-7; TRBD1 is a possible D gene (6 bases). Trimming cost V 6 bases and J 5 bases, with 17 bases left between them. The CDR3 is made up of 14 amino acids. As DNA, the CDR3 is TGTGCCAGCAGCCCCCGGCAGGGGCGGAACGAGCAGTACTTC. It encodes CASSPRQGRNEQYF.

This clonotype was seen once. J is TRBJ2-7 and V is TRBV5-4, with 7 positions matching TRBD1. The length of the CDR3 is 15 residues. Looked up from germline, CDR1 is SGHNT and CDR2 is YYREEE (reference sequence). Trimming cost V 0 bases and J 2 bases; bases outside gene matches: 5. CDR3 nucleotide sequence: TGTGCCAGCAGCTTGGAGGGGGCTAGCACCTACGAGCAGTACTTC. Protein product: CASSLEGASTYEQYF.

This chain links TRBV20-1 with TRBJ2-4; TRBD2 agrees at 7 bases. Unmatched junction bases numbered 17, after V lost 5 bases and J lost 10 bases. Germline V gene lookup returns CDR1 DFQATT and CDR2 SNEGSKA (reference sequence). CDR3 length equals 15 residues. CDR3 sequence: CSAADGTTGWEIQYF. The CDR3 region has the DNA TGCAGTGCTGCCGACGGGACTACCGGGTGGGAGATTCAGTACTTC.

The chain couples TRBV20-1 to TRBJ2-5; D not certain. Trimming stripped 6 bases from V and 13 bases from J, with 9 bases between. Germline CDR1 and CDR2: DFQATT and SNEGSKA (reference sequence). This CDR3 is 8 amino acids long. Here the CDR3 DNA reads TGCAGTGCAACCCCCCCGTACTTC. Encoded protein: CSATPPYF.

The CDR3 nucleotides read TGTGCCAGCGGGACGGGAGTCACAGATACGCAGTATTTT. Its protein product is CASGTGVTDTQYF. V usage is TRBV6-6 and J usage is TRBJ2-3; weak D call: TRBD2 (6 bases). The CDR3 runs to 13 residues. Trimming cost V 8 bases and J 2 bases, with 11 bases left between them. Germline values: CDR1 MNHNY, CDR2 SVGAGI (reference sequence).

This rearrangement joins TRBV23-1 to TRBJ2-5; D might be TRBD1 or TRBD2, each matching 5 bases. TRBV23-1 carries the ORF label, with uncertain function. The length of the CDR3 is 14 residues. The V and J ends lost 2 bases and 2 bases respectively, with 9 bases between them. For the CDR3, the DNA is TGCGCCAGCAGTCAAAGGGGACGGCAAGAGACCCAGTACTTC. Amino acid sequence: CASSQRGRQETQYF.

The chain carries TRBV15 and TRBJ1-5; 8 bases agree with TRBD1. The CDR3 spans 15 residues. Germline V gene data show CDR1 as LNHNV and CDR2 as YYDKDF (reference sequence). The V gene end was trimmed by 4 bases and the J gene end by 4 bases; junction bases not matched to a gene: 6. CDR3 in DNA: TGTGCCACCAGCAACTACGGACAGGGAAATCAGCCCCAGCATTTT. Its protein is CATSNYGQGNQPQHF.

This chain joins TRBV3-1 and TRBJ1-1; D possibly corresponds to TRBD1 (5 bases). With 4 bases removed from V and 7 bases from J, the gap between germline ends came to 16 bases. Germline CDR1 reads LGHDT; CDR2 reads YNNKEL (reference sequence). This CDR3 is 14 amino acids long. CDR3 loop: CASSPDRGDSEAFF. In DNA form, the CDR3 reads TGTGCCAGCAGCCCCGATCGAGGGGATAGTGAAGCTTTCTTT. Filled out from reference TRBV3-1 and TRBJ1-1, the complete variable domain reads DTAVSQTPKYLVTQMGNDKSIKCEQNLGHDTMYWYKQDSKKFLKIMFSYNNKELIINETVPNRFSPKSPDKAHLNLHINSLELGDSAVYFCASSPDRGDSEAFFGQGTRLTVV.

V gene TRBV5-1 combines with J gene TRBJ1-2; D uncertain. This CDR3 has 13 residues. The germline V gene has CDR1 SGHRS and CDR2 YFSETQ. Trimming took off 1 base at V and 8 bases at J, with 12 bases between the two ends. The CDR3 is CASSLFSGRGYTF. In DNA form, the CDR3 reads TGCGCCAGCAGCTTGTTCTCCGGGCGAGGCTACACCTTC.

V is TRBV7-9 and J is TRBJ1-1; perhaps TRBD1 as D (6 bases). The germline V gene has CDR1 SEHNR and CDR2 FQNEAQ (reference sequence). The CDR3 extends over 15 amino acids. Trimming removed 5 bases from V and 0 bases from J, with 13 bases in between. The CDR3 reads CASSLQDSLNTEAFF. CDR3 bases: TGTGCCAGCAGCCTCCAGGACAGTTTGAACACTGAAGCTTTCTTT.

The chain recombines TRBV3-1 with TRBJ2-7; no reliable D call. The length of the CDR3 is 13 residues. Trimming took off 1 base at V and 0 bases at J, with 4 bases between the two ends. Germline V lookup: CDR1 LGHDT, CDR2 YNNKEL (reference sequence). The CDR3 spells CASSQVVSYEQYF. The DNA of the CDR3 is TGTGCCAGCAGCCAAGTCGTCTCCTACGAGCAGTACTTC.